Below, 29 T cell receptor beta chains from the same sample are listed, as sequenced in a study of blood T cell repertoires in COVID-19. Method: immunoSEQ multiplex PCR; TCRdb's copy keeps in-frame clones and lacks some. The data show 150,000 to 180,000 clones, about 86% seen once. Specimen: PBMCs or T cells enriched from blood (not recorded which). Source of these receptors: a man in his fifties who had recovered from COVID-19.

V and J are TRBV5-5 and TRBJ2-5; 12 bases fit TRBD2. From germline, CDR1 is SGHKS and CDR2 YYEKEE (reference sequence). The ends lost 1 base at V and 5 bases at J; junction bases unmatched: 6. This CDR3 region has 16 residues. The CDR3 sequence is CASSLTSGGLGETQYF. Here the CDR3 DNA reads TGTGCCAGCAGCTTGACTAGCGGGGGGCTAGGTGAGACCCAGTACTTC.

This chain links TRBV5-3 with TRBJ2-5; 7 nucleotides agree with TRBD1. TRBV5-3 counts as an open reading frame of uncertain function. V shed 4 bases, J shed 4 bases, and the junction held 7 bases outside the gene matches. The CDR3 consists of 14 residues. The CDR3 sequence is CARSNDRVRETQYF. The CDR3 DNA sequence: TGTGCCAGAAGCAACGACAGGGTACGAGAGACCCAGTACTTC.

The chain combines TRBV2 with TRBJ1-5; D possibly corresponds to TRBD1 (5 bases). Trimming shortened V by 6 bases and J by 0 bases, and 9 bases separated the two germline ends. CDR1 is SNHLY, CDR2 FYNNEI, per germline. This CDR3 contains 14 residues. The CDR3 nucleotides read TGTGCCAGCAGCCCCGGGGGTAGCAATCAGCCCCAGCATTTT. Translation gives CASSPGGSNQPQHF.

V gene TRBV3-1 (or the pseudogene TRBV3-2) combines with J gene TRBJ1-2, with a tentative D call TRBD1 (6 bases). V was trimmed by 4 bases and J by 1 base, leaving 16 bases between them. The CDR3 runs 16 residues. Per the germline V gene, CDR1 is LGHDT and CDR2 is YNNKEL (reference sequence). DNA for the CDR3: TGTGCCAGCAGCCCACAGGGAAGGGAGGGTAACTATGGCTACACCTTC. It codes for CASSPQGREGNYGYTF.

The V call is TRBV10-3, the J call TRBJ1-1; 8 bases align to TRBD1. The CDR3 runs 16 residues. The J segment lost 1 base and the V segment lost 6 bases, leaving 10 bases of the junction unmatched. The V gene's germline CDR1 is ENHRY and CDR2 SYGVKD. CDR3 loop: CAIRSTGTGENTEAFF. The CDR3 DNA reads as TGTGCCATCAGGAGTACCGGGACAGGAGAGAACACTGAAGCTTTCTTT.

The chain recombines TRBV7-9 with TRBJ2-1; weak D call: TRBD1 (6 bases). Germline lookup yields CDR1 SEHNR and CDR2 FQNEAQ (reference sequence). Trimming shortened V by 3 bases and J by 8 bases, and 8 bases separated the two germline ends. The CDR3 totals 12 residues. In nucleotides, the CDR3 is TGTGCCAGCAGCTTCCCAGGGGATGAGCAGTTCTTC. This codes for CASSFPGDEQFF.

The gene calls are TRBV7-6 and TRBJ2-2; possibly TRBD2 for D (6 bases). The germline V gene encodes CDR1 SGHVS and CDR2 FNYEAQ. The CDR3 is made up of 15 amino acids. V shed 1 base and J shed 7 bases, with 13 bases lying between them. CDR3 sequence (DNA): TGTGCCAGCAGCTTAGTGCGGGGTCATAACGGGGAGCTGTTTTTT. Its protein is CASSLVRGHNGELFF.

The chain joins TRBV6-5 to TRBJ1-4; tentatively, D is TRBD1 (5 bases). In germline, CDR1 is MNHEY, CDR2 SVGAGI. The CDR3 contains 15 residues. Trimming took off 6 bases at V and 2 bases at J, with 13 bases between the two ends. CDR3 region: CASRLRVWTNEKLFF. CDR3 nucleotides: TGTGCCAGCAGACTCAGGGTCTGGACTAATGAAAAACTGTTTTTT.

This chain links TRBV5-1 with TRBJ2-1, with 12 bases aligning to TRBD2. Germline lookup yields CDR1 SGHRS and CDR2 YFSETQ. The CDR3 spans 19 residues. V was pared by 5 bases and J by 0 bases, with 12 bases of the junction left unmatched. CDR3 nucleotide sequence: TGCGCCAGCAGAATATCGACTAGCGGGGGCCCTCGCTCCTACAATGAGCAGTTCTTC. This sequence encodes CASRISTSGGPRSYNEQFF. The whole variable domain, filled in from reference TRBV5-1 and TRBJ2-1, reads KAGVTQTPRYLIKTRGQQVTLSCSPISGHRSVSWYQQTPGQGLQFLFEYFSETQRNKGNFPGRFSGRQFSNSRSEMNVSTLELGDSALYLCASRISTSGGPRSYNEQFFGPGTRLTVL.

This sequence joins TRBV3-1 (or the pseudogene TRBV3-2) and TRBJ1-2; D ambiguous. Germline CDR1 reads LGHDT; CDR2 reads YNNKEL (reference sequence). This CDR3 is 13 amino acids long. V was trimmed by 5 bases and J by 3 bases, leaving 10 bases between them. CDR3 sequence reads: CASSSTQYYGYTF. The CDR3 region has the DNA TGTGCCAGCAGCTCCACACAGTACTATGGCTACACCTTC.

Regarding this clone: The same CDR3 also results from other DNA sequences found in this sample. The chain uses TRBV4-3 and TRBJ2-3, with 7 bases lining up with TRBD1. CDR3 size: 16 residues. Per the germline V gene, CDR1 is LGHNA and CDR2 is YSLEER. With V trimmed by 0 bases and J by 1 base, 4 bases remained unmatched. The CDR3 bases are TGCGCCAGCAGCCAAGAGCGGACAGGAGGCACAGATACGCAGTATTTT. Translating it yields CASSQERTGGTDTQYF.

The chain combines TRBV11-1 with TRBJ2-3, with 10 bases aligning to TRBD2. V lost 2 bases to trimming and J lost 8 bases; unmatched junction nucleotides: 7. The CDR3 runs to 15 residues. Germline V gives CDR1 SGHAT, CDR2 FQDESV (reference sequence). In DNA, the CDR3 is TGTGCCAGCAGCTTAAGCGGGGGGGCCCAGGCTACGCAGTATTTT. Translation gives CASSLSGGAQATQYF.

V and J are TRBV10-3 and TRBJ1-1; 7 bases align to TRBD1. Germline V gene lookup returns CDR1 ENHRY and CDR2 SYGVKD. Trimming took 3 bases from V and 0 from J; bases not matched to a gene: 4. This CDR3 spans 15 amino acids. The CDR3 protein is CAISDRGPVNTEAFF. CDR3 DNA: TGTGCCATCAGTGATAGGGGGCCAGTGAACACTGAAGCTTTCTTT.

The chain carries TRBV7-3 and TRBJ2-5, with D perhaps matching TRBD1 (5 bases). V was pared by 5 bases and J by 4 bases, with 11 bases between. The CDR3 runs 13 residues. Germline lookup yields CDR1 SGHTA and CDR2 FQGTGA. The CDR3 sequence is CASSAGLRETQYF. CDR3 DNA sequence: TGTGCCAGCAGCGCAGGGTTAAGAGAGACCCAGTACTTC.

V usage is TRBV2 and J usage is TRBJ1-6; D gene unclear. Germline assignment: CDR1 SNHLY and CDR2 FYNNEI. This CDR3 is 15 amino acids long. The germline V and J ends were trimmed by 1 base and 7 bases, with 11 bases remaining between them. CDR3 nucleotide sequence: TGTGCCAGCAGTGAAGATCCAGCGATCAATTCACCCCTCCACTTT. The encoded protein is CASSEDPAINSPLHF.

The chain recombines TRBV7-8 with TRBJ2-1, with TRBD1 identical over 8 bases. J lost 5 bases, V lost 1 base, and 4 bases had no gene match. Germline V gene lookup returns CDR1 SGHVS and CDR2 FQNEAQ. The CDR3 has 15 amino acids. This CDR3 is CASSLGTGQNNEQFF. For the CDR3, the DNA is TGTGCCAGCAGCTTAGGGACAGGGCAAAACAATGAGCAGTTCTTC.

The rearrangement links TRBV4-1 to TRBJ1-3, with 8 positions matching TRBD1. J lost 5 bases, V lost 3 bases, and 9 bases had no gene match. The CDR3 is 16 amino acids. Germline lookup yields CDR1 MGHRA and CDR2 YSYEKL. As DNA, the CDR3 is TGCGCCAGCAGCCAGGCTGACAGGGGAAGAAGAAACACCATATATTTT. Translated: CASSQADRGRRNTIYF.

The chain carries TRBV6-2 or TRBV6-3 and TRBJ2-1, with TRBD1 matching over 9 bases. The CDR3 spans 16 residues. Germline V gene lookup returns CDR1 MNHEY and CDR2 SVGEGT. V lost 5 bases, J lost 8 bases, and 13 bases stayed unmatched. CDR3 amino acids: CASSNRPGQGQDEQFF. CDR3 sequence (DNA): TGTGCCAGCAGTAACCGACCGGGACAGGGTCAAGATGAGCAGTTCTTC.

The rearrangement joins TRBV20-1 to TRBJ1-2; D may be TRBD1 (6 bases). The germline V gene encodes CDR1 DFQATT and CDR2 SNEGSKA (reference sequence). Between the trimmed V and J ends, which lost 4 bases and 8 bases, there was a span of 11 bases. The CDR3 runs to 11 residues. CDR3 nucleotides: TGCAGTGCTACACGGGACATGGGCTACACCTTC. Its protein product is CSATRDMGYTF.

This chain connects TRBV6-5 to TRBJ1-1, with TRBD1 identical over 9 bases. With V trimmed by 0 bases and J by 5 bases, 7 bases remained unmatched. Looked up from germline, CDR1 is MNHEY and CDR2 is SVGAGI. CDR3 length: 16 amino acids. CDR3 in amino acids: CASSYSEWTGETEAFF. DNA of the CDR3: TGTGCCAGCAGTTACTCCGAGTGGACAGGGGAAACTGAAGCTTTCTTT.

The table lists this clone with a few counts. This chain's CDR3 is CASSLRQATNTEAFF. CDR3 coding DNA: TGTGCCAGCAGCCTCAGACAGGCAACGAACACTGAAGCTTTCTTT. This sequence joins TRBV7-9 and TRBJ1-1; D might be TRBD1 (6 bases). This CDR3 is 15 amino acids long. CDR1 is SEHNR, CDR2 FQNEAQ, per germline (reference sequence). Trimming stripped 5 bases from V and 1 base from J, with 14 bases between. The whole variable domain, remainder taken from reference TRBV7-9 and TRBJ1-1, is DTGVSQNPRHKITKRGQNVTFRCDPISEHNRLYWYRQTLGQGPEFLTYFQNEAQLEKSRLLSDRFSAERPKGSFSTLEIQRTEQGDSAMYLCASSLRQATNTEAFFGQGTRLTVV.

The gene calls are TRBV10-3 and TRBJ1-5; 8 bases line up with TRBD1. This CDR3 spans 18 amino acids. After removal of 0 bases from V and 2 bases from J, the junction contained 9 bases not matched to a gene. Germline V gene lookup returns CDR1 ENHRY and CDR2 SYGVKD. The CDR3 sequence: CAISESGTGGVGNQPQHF. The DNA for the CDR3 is TGTGCCATCAGTGAGTCGGGAACAGGGGGTGTGGGCAATCAGCCCCAGCATTTT.

The CDR3, as DNA: TGTGCCAGCCAACAGAGTTTCAACAATGAGCAGTTCTTC. Translated, it gives CASQQSFNNEQFF. The chain links TRBV12-3 or TRBV12-4 to TRBJ2-1; D gene unclear. The V and J ends lost 8 bases and 5 bases respectively, with 13 bases between them. CDR3 length: 13 residues.

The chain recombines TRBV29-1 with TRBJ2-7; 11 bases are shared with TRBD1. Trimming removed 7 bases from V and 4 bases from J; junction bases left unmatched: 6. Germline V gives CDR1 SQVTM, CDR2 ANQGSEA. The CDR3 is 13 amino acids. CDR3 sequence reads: CSAGQGAWYEQYF. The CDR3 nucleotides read TGCAGCGCTGGACAGGGGGCTTGGTACGAGCAGTACTTC.

This CDR3 is CASSIGGPQETQYF. The DNA of the CDR3 is TGTGCCAGTAGTATTGGCGGCCCCCAAGAGACCCAGTACTTC. The rearrangement joins TRBV19 to TRBJ2-5; D gene unclear. Germline CDR1 and CDR2: LNHDA and SQIVND (reference sequence). The CDR3 covers 14 residues. V gave up 3 bases and J gave up 1 base, with 9 bases separating them.

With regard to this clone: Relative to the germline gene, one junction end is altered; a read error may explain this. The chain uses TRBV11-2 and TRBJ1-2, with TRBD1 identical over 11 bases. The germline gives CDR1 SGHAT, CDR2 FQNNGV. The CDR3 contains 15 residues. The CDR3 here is CASSSDRDRGNGYTF. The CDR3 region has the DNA TGTGCTAGCAGCTCCGACCGGGACAGGGGGAACGGCTACACCTTC.

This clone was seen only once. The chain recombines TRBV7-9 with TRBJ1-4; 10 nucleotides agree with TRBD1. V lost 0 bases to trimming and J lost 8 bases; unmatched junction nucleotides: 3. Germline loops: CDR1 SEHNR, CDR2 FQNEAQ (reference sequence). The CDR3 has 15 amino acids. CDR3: CASSLATGGGEKLFF. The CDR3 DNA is TGTGCCAGCAGCTTAGCGACAGGGGGCGGAGAAAAACTGTTTTTT.

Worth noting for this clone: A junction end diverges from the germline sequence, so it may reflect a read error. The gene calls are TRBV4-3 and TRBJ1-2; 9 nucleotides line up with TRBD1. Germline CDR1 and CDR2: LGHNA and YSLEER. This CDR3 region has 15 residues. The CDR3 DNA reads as TGCGCCAGCAGCAAAGACAGGGGGACTAACTATGGCTACACCTTC. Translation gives CASSKDRGTNYGYTF.

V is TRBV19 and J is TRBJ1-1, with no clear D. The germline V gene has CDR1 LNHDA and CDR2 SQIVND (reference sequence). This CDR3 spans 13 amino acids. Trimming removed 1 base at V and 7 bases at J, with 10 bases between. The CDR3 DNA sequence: TGTGCCAGTAGTATAGGCCAGAACCTTGAAGCTTTCTTT. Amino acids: CASSIGQNLEAFF. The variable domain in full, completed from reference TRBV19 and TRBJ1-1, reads DGGITQSPKYLFRKEGQNVTLSCEQNLNHDAMYWYRQDPGQGLRLIYYSQIVNDFQKGDIAEGYSVSREKKESFPLTVTSAQKNPTAFYLCASSIGQNLEAFFGQGTRLTVV.